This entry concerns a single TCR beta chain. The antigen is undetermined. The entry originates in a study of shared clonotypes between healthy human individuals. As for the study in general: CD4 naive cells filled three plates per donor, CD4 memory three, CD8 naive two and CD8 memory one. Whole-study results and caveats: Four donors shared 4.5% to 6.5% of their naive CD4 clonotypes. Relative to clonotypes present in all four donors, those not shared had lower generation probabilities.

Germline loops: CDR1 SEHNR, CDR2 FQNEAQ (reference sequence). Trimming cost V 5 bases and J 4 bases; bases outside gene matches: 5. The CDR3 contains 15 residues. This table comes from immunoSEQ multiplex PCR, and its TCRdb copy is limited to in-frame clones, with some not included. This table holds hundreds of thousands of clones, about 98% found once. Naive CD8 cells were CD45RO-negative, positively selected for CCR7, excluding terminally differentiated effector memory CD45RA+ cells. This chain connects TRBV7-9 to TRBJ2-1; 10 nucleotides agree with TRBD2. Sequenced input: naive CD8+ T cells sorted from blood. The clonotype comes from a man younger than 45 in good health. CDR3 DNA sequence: TGTGCCAGCAGCGGGAGACTAGCGGGTTACAATGAGCAGTTCTTC. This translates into CASSGRLAGYNEQFF.